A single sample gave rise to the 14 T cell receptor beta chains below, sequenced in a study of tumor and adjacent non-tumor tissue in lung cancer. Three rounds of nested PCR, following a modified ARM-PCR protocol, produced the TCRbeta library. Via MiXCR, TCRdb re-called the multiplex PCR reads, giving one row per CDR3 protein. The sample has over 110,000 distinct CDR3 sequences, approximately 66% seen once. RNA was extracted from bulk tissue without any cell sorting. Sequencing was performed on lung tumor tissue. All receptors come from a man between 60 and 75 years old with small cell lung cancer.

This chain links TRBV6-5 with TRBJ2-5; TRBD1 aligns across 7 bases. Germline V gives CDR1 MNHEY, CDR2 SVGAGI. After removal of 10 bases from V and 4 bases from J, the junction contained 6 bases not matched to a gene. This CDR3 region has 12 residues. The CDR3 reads CANRNRGETQYF. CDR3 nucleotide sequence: TGTGCCAACAGGAACAGGGGAGAGACCCAGTACTTC.

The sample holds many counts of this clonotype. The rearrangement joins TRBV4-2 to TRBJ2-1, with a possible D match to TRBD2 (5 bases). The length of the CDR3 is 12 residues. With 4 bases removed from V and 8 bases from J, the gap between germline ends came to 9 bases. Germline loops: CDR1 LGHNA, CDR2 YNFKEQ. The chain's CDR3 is CASSRGWDEQFF. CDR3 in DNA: TGTGCCAGCAGCCGCGGGTGGGATGAGCAGTTCTTC.

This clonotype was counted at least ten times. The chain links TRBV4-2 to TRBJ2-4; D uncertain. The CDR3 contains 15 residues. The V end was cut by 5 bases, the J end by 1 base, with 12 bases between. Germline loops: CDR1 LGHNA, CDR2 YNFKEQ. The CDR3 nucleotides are TGTGCCAGCAGCGCTGCCTCGGATGCCAAAAACATTCAGTACTTC. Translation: CASSAASDAKNIQYF.

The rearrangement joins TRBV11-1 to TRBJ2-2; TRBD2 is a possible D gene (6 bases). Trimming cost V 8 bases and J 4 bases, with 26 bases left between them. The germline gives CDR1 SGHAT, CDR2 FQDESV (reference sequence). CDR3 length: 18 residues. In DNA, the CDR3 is TGTGCCAGCGGCCACGGCCGGCTAGCGAGAGGGAGCACCGGGGAGCTGTTTTTT. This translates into CASGHGRLARGSTGELFF.

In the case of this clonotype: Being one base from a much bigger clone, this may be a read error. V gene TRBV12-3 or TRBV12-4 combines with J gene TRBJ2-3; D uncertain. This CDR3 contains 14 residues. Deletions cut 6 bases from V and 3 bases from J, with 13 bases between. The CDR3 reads CASRFLDVTDTQYF. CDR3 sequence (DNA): TGTGCCAGCAGATTCCTGGATGTAACAGATACGCAGTATTTT.

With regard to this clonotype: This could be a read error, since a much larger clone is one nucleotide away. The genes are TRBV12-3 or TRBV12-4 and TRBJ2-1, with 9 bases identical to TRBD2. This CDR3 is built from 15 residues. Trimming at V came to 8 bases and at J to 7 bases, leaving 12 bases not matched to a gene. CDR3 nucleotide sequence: TGTGCCAGCGGCCCTGGGGGGAGCGGGAGGAATGAGCAGTTCTTC. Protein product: CASGPGGSGRNEQFF.

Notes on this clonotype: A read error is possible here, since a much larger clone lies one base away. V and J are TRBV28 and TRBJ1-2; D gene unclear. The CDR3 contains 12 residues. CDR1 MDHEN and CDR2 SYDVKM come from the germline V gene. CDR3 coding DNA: TGTGCCGGCAGCCCCGGGTTGGACGGCTACACCTTC. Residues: CAGSPGLDGYTF.

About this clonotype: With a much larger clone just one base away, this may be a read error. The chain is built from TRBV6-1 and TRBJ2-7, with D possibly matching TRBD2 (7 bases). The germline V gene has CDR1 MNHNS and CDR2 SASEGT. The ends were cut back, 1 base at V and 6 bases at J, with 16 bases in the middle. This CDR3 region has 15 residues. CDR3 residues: CASSEEGGIGPEQYF. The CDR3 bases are TGTGCCAGCAGTGAAGAGGGGGGGATAGGACCCGAGCAGTACTTC.

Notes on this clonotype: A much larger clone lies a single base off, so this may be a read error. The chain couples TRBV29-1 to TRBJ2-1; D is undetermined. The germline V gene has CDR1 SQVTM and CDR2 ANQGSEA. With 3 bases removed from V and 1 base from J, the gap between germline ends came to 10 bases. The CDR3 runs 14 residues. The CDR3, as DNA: TGCAGCGTTGACTGGAGAGGATCCTACAATGAGCAGTTCTTC. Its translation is CSVDWRGSYNEQFF.

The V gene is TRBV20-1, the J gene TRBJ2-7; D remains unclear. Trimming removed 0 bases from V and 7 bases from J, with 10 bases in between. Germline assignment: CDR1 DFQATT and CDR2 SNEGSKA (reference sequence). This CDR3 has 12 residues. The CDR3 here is CSAREPIGEQYF. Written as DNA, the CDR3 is TGCAGTGCTAGAGAGCCAATCGGGGAGCAGTACTTC.

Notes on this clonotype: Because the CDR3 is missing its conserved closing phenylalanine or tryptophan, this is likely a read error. The CDR3 here is CASSPTSPSADPYNEQFS. The DNA for the CDR3 is TGCGCCAGCAGCCCGACCTCGCCTAGCGCCGATCCCTACAATGAGCAGTTCTCC. The chain links TRBV4-1 to TRBJ2-1; the D gene is possibly TRBD2 (6 bases). CDR1 is MGHRA, CDR2 YSYEKL, per germline. The CDR3 spans 18 residues. V was trimmed by 4 bases and J by 2 bases, leaving 21 bases between them.

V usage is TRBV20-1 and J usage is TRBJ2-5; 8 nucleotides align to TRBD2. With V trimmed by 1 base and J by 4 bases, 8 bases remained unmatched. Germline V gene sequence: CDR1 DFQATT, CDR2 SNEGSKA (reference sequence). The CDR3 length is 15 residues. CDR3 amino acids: CSARGSGKARETQYF. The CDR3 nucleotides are TGCAGTGCTAGAGGTAGCGGGAAAGCGAGAGAGACCCAGTACTTC.

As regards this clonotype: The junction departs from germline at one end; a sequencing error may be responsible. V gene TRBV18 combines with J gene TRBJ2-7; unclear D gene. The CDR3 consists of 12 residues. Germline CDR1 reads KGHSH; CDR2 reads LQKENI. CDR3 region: CASSHLGYEQNF. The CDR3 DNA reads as TGTGCCAGCTCACACCTAGGCTACGAGCAGAACTTC.

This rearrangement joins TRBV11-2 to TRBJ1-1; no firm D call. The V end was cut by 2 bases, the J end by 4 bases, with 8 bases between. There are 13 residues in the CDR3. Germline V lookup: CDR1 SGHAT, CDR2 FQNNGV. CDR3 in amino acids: CASSLFGPTEAFF. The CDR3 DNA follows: TGTGCCAGCAGCTTATTTGGGCCCACTGAAGCTTTCTTT.